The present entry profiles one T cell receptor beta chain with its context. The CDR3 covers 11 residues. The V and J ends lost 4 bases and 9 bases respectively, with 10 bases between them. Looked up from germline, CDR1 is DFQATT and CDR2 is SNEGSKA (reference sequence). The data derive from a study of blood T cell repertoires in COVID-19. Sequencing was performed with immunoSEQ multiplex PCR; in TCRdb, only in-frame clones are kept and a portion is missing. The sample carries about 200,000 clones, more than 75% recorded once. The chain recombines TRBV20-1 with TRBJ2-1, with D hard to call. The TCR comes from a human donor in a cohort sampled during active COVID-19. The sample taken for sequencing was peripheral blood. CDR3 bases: TGCAGTGCTAAGCGATTAAGTGAGCAGTTCTTC. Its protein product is CSAKRLSEQFF.